This T cell receptor beta chain is drawn from a study of neoadjuvant anti-PD-1 for oral cavity cancer (TCRdb year 2021). In the study overall: Before undergoing curative-intent surgical resection, most patients got three to four biweekly nivolumab doses at 3 mg/kg. The parent correlative cohort had about a dozen patients and a response rate of 25% to 35%. A fourth nivolumab dose was given around day 43 to patients without progression, and definitive surgical resection was performed in those patients on days 50-56. Patients with complete response, partial response or stable disease by RECIST 1.1 were defined as responders, whereas patients with progression were defined as non-responders. Study-wide conclusions, independent of this receptor: Greater tumor shrinkage was correlated with larger post-treatment sizes of preexisting intratumoral clones, suggesting that expansion of preexisting clones contributed to response. A higher pretreatment blood Treg/Th17 ratio correlated with both higher pretreatment blood TCRbeta clonality and lower post-treatment tumor TCRbeta clonality. Only three patients per response group were included in the TCR analyses, and the authors called for validation in larger cohorts.

For survey sequencing of tumor libraries, mostly 4.8 ug of input genomic DNA was used, and two replicates were run per sample. Following the manufacturer's instructions, the team built TCRbeta libraries using the immunoSEQ hsTCRbeta kit. The finished libraries were brought together in one pool at 3 to 3.5 nM, which was then read using an Illumina NovaSeq 6000 S4 flow cell. Under the source paper's analysis protocol: Raw data preprocessing and quality control were performed with the immunoSEQ Analyzer. The analysis was limited to productive rearrangements, and each clonotype was defined by a unique CDR3 amino acid sequence. Repertoire clonality was estimated as the Gini-Simpson index, which was computed with the R package tcR. Student's t test was used to compare Gini indices, while Pearson correlation assessed associations with tumor size change. TCRdb provides this immuneACCESS table in a form limited to in-frame rearrangements. Some clones are lacking; in checked studies, under half of them reflect an unresolved V gene, and why the rest are absent is not known. V and J calls plus clone size are reproduced from that table; the DNA served to infer D and trimming. This sample lists 5,500 to 7,000 clones; approximately 60% were detected once. The biggest ten clones account for approximately 8% of the sample.

The time point label for this specimen denotes: after neoadjuvant nivolumab, at surgical resection. Patients had been newly diagnosed with stage II-IVA oral cavity squamous cell carcinoma, and no prior systemic or radiation treatment had been given to the patients. The cohort was made up of patients with locally advanced, HPV-negative oral cavity squamous cell carcinoma. Samples were obtained from a longitudinal correlative study of a single-arm phase II trial of neoadjuvant nivolumab in oral cavity squamous cell carcinoma. Subject-matched pre- and post-treatment PBMCs and tumors from three responders and three non-responders underwent genomic DNA-based TCRbeta sequencing. Genomic DNA was isolated from tumor tissue using the Maxwell RSC DNA from Tissue kit. This clone appeared once. The antigen it recognizes is unknown. No per-base quality is available; no much larger clone lies one base away. Sequences were derived from tumor tissue, sampled after nivolumab (anti-PD-1) treatment. The source of this sequence is a person between 40 and 79 years old with oral cavity squamous cell carcinoma.

The CDR3 in this case is CASRRGGRAFF. The DNA sequence is given as TGTGCCAGCCGTCGTGGCGGGAGGGCTTTCTTT. This receptor chain uses TRBV25-1 and TRBJ1-1, with the D gene too uncertain to name. The CDR3 contains 11 residues, cysteine and phenylalanine counted. The read is trimmed to its CDR3 DNA, 33 bases read in frame from base 1. CDR1 and CDR2, looked up from the germline V gene, are MGHDK and SYGVNS. V loses 8 bases, J loses 11 bases, and the germline ends lie 15 bases apart.